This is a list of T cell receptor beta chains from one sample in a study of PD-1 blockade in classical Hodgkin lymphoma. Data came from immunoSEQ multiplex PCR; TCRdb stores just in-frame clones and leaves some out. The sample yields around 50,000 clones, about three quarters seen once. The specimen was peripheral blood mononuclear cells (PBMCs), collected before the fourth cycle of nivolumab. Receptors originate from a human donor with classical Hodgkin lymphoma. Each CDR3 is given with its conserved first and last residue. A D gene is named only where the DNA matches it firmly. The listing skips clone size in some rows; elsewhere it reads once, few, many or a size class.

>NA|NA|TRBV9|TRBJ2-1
CASSVAPLDEQFF
TGTGCCAGCAGCGTAGCTCCCCTCGATGAGCAGTTCTTC
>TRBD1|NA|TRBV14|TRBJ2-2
CASSQNHGTGVFFGELFF
TGTGCCAGCAGCCAGAACCACGGGACAGGGGTTTTTTTCGGGGAGCTGTTTTTT
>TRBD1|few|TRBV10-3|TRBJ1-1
CAISADRLNTEAFF
TGTGCCATCAGTGCGGACAGGCTGAACACTGAAGCTTTCTTT
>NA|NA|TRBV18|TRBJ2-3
CASSPWDTQYF
TGTGCCAGCTCCCCCTGGGATACGCAGTATTTT
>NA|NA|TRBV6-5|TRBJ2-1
CASSSYLTSHNEQFF
TGTGCCAGCAGTTCCTACCTTACTAGCCACAATGAGCAGTTCTTC
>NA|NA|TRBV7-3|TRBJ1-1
CASVSGTAEAFF
TGTGCCAGCGTCTCTGGGACTGCAGAAGCTTTCTTT
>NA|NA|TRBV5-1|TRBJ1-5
CASSAGVGPNQPQHF
TGCGCCAGCAGCGCCGGGGTCGGGCCCAATCAGCCCCAGCATTTT
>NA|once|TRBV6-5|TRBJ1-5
CASSEEQGHQPQHF
TGTGCCAGCAGTGAAGAACAGGGACATCAGCCCCAGCATTTT
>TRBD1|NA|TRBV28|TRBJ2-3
CASSKGQGWGTDTQYF
TGTGCCAGCAGTAAAGGACAGGGATGGGGTACAGATACGCAGTATTTT
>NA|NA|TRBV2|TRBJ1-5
CASSALDSFGLGNQPQHF
TGTGCCAGCAGTGCTTTAGATTCTTTTGGTTTGGGCAATCAGCCCCAGCATTTT